Sequencing of this TCR beta chain was carried out in a study of technical replicates of blood from a few donors. Trimming left V 3 bases short and J 1 base short, with 7 bases between. The CDR3 runs to 13 residues. Germline lookup yields CDR1 SGDLS and CDR2 YYNGEE. Assay: immunoSEQ multiplex PCR; the TCRdb copy retains only in-frame clones and omits some. The data contain about 85,000 clones, about 94% of them singletons. Sequencing used T cells isolated from PBMCs. The gene calls are TRBV9 and TRBJ1-1, with D perhaps matching TRBD1 (5 bases). The TCR originated in a human donor in good health. CDR3 protein: CASSGGGNTEAFF. CDR3 DNA: TGTGCCAGCAGCGGGGGGGGGAACACTGAAGCTTTCTTT.